This TCR beta chain was observed in a study of cytotoxic CD8 clonotypes in ibrutinib-treated CLL (dated by TCRdb to the early 2020s). In terms of the full investigation: The cohort was composed of ten to eleven relapsed/refractory and approximately 16 treatment-naive patients; IGHV unmutated status was identified in some 17 patients. Response samples were taken after a median of about a year on treatment, ranging from about 6 to 40 months. Cryopreserved peripheral blood mononuclear cells were obtained before treatment, at response, and at either sustained remission or disease progression. Responses were partial in roughly 24 patients and complete in 2; after median around 68 months follow-up, around 15 stayed in remission and approximately twelve progressed. Of the 90 or so participants in the trial, about two dozen had longitudinal samples available. An average of about 250,000 productive templates and 94,082 productive rearrangements was obtained per sample.

For TCR beta library preparation, roughly 2.1 micrograms of genomic DNA was extracted from cryopreserved PBMCs. High-throughput TCR beta sequencing was performed on longitudinal blood samples from CLL patients receiving ibrutinib monotherapy. Patients were enrolled in a phase 2 open-label single-center ibrutinib monotherapy trial. Overall study results and their limits: Public clonotypes were rare and either shrank or stayed stable during treatment, and the rise in clonality at ibrutinib response reflected expansion of private clonotypes. At baseline, clonality was higher than in age-matched healthy donors and showed a strong correlation with circulating CD8+ T-cell counts. Sampling times were not matched between patients in sustained remission and patients whose disease was progressing, and lymph node repertoires were not examined. Clonality rose at ibrutinib response, remained stable during sustained remission, and dropped back toward baseline at progression.

The goal of deep resolution MiSeq sequencing was a depth between 1 in 1 million and 1 in 200,000 T cells, and coverage averaged 10x per clonotype. TCR beta libraries were generated with the immunoSEQ hsTCRB Kit. The source study handled its data this way. ImmunoSEQ Data Assistant and ImmunoSEQ Analyzer were used for data analysis, and V, D and J genes were assigned according to IMGT definitions. Clonality, which ranges from 0 to 1, was calculated as one minus the normalized Shannon entropy of productive rearrangement frequencies. Only overrepresented clonotypes making up at least 0.05% of each patient's repertoire were included in the public clonotype analysis. Repertoires from thirteen age-matched healthy donors in immuneACCESS were used as clonality controls. TCRdb carries this immuneACCESS record with in-frame sequences only. Its versions omit some clonotypes, under half of them owing to an unresolved V gene in the studies checked, with the rest unexplained. Clone size and the V and J calls come from that table; the DNA yielded D and trimming. Recorded for this sample are approximately 22,000 clones; 70% to 85% of them occurred a single time. The top ten constitute 26% of the sample.

V sheds 2 bases and J sheds 3 bases, leaving 7 bases between their ends. CDR1 and CDR2 (MDHEN, SYDVKM) derive from the germline V gene. From cysteine to phenylalanine, the CDR3 is 13 amino acids long. The kept DNA is CDR3 alone, 39 bases in frame from the first base. In regard to this clone: Its antigen remains undetermined. It has no much larger one-base neighbor in the sample; base qualities were not kept.

Sequences were derived from PBMCs, sampled before ibrutinib treatment. The receptor chain draws on TRBV28 and TRBJ1-1; a confident D gene designation cannot be given. The sequence came from a human donor with chronic lymphocytic leukemia. The DNA reads TGTGCCAGCAGTTTAGTCGAGCACACTGAAGCTTTCTTT. This yields the protein CASSLVEHTEAFF.